This passage covers 31 T cell receptor beta chains from one sample sequenced in a study of shared clonotypes between healthy human individuals (dated by TCRdb to the early 2020s). Library creation used the immunoSEQ multiplex PCR assay. What TCRdb holds here is the immuneACCESS table cut down to in-frame rearrangements. Part of the clones is not present; checked against another copy, under half of the missing clones reflect an unresolved V gene, and the others are unexplained. The sample data list about 2.3 million clones, and just under 95% of these were observed just once. The biggest ten clones account for around 0.35% of the sample. The sample was naive CD4+ T cells from PBMCs. The label giving this sample's cell subset or site can be read as: CD45RA+ positively selected. The receptors stem from a man aged 18 to 35 in good health. Some clones in this sample may be carry-over from other donors' samples.

V gene TRBV5-5 combines with J gene TRBJ1-1; D perhaps matches TRBD1 (5 bases). The CDR3 extends over 13 amino acids. Deletions cut 4 bases from V and 8 bases from J, with 15 bases between. Per germline, CDR1 SGHKS and CDR2 YYEKEE (reference sequence). CDR3 DNA sequence: TGTGCCAGCAGCCCCCGCCCCTGGGGGGAAGCTTTCTTT. This encodes CASSPRPWGEAFF.

V usage is TRBV7-8 and J usage is TRBJ1-1, with 7 nucleotides matching TRBD1. The CDR3 covers 15 residues. V shed 5 bases, J shed 1 base, and the junction held 7 bases outside the gene matches. CDR1 is SGHVS, CDR2 FQNEAQ, per germline. This CDR3 reads CASSPRQGKNTEAFF. CDR3 in DNA: TGTGCCAGCAGCCCCCGACAGGGAAAGAACACTGAAGCTTTCTTT.

This clone was seen a few times. The chain carries TRBV5-1 and TRBJ1-1, with a possible D match to TRBD1 (6 bases). Trimming left V 5 bases short and J 7 bases short, with 15 bases between. This CDR3 contains 13 residues. Per the germline V gene, CDR1 is SGHRS and CDR2 is YFSETQ. CDR3 in amino acids: CASRMDEGGEAFF. The CDR3 region has the DNA TGCGCCAGCAGGATGGATGAGGGGGGTGAAGCTTTCTTT.

The rearrangement links TRBV30 to TRBJ2-1; D is tentatively TRBD1 or TRBD2 (6 bases each). Trimming removed 2 bases from V and 0 bases from J, with 23 bases in between. Germline CDR1 is GTSNPN and CDR2 is SVGIG (reference sequence). The CDR3 length is 19 residues. CDR3 sequence reads: CAWSSTNSWGAPSYNEQFF. The CDR3 DNA is TGTGCCTGGAGTTCCACGAATTCGTGGGGGGCCCCCTCCTACAATGAGCAGTTCTTC.

The J gene is TRBJ2-7, the V gene TRBV5-1, with D maybe TRBD2 (6 bases). The ends were cut back, 4 bases at V and 12 bases at J, with 26 bases in the middle. Germline loops: CDR1 SGHRS, CDR2 YFSETQ. This CDR3 contains 15 residues. Here the CDR3 reads CASSSGGERIGLLYF. The CDR3, as DNA: TGCGCCAGCAGCAGTGGAGGGGAGAGGATAGGATTGCTGTACTTC.

This chain links TRBV12-5 with TRBJ2-2; TRBD2 matches at 8 bases. The J segment lost 3 bases and the V segment lost 3 bases, leaving 12 bases of the junction unmatched. This CDR3 comprises 18 residues. Germline CDR1 and CDR2: LGHNT and FRNRAP. As DNA, the CDR3 is TGTGCTAGTGGTTTATTCCTCGGAGCGGGAGTGGACACCGGGGAGCTGTTTTTT. It specifies CASGLFLGAGVDTGELFF.

With regard to this clone: The same CDR3 can be traced to other DNA sequences in this sample. The V call is TRBV7-2, the J call TRBJ2-7; D is undetermined. CDR1 is SGHTA and CDR2 is FQGNSA in the germline V gene. There are 14 residues in the CDR3. The V end was cut by 0 bases, the J end by 0 bases, with 6 bases between. In DNA, the CDR3 is TGTGCCAGCAGCTTAGCTAGGGTCTCCTACGAGCAGTACTTC. This gives the protein CASSLARVSYEQYF.

The chain recombines TRBV5-4 with TRBJ1-3; 9 nucleotides align to TRBD1. The germline CDR1 and CDR2 sequences are SGHNT and YYREEE (reference sequence). The CDR3 has 16 amino acids. With V trimmed by 4 bases and J by 1 base, 6 bases remained unmatched. CDR3 region: CASSISGTGSGNTIYF. The CDR3 region has the DNA TGTGCCAGCAGCATCTCCGGGACAGGGTCTGGAAACACCATATATTTT.

This clone has just one count. This same CDR3 is encoded by further DNA sequences in the sample. As DNA, the CDR3 is TGTGCCAGCAGCTCGGGGGGGAGCTCCTACAATGAGCAGTTCTTC. Translation gives CASSSGGSSYNEQFF. This chain joins TRBV9 and TRBJ2-1; 8 bases fit TRBD2. This CDR3 spans 15 amino acids. Trimming removed 4 bases from V and 0 bases from J; junction bases left unmatched: 3. CDR1 is SGDLS, CDR2 YYNGEE, per germline.

The chain carries TRBV9 and TRBJ2-7; 9 bases are shared with TRBD2. Per the germline V gene, CDR1 is SGDLS and CDR2 is YYNGEE. Trimming removed 4 bases from V and 1 base from J; junction bases left unmatched: 9. The CDR3 has 16 residues. CDR3: CASSLRHSGSSYEQYF. For the CDR3, the DNA is TGTGCCAGCAGCCTACGCCATAGCGGGAGTTCCTACGAGCAGTACTTC.

CDR3 DNA: TGCGCCAGCAGCCGAAAGCGGGGGGGGAGCTACGAGCAGTACTTC. Translated, it gives CASSRKRGGSYEQYF. The chain links TRBV4-3 to TRBJ2-7; 10 bases are a match to TRBD2. Germline CDR1 reads LGHNA; CDR2 reads YSLEER. With 4 bases clipped from V and 3 bases from J, the junction kept 6 bases outside the gene matches. This CDR3 is built from 15 residues.

This sequence joins TRBV2 and TRBJ2-5, with 13 bases that match TRBD2. Trimming at V came to 5 bases and at J to 5 bases, leaving 8 bases not matched to a gene. The CDR3 loop spans 16 amino acids. The germline gives CDR1 SNHLY, CDR2 FYNNEI. The CDR3 sequence is CASSPELAGGGETQYF. CDR3 nucleotides: TGTGCCAGCAGTCCAGAACTAGCGGGAGGGGGGGAGACCCAGTACTTC.

The chain is built from TRBV10-2 and TRBJ2-1; 10 bases map to TRBD2. V shed 3 bases and J 6 bases; nucleotides not matched to a gene: 8. From germline, CDR1 is WSHSY and CDR2 SAAADI. This CDR3 is 16 amino acids long. The CDR3 DNA follows: TGCGCCAGCAGTGAACCATCGACTAGCGGGCTCAATGAGCAGTTCTTC. As protein: CASSEPSTSGLNEQFF.

This chain links TRBV11-2 with TRBJ1-1, with 10 bases identical to TRBD1. J was trimmed by 3 bases and V by 1 base; bases with no gene match: 5. The CDR3 has 16 amino acids. The germline V gene encodes CDR1 SGHAT and CDR2 FQNNGV. The CDR3 loop is CASSLVRGQGYTEAFF. CDR3 DNA sequence: TGTGCCAGCAGCTTAGTAAGGGGACAGGGGTACACTGAAGCTTTCTTT. The entire variable domain, with the rest obtained from reference TRBV11-2 and TRBJ1-1, is as follows: EAGVAQSPRYKIIEKRQSVAFWCNPISGHATLYWYQQILGQGPKLLIQFQNNGVVDDSQLPKDRFSAERLKGVDSTLKIQPAKLEDSAVYLCASSLVRGQGYTEAFFGQGTRLTVV.

This chain connects TRBV30 to TRBJ2-7; D may be TRBD2 (5 bases). V was clipped by 3 bases and J by 0 bases, with 21 bases between them. The germline CDR1 and CDR2 sequences are GTSNPN and SVGIG (reference sequence). This CDR3 is built from 17 residues. The chain's CDR3 is CAWSLGSAIGRSYEQYF. CDR3 nucleotides: TGTGCCTGGAGCCTGGGGAGTGCAATCGGGCGCTCCTACGAGCAGTACTTC.

This sequence joins TRBV4-1 and TRBJ2-2; D remains ambiguous. With 4 bases removed from V and 1 base from J, the gap between germline ends came to 1 base. The CDR3 totals 12 residues. Germline V gene data show CDR1 as MGHRA and CDR2 as YSYEKL. The DNA for the CDR3 is TGCGCCAGCAGCCGGAACACCGGGGAGCTGTTTTTT. Amino acids: CASSRNTGELFF.

CDR3 sequence: CASSGGALGTDTQYF. The CDR3 region has the DNA TGTGCCAGCAGCGGCGGGGCACTCGGCACAGATACGCAGTATTTT. The chain is built from TRBV28 and TRBJ2-3, with D possibly TRBD2 on 6 matching bases. Germline V gene lookup returns CDR1 MDHEN and CDR2 SYDVKM. The CDR3 spans 15 residues. Between the trimmed V and J ends, which lost 6 bases and 1 base, there was a span of 14 bases.

The chain joins TRBV4-3 to TRBJ2-5; possibly TRBD1 for D (5 bases). The CDR3 totals 15 residues. Germline CDR1 LGHNA, CDR2 YSLEER. The V gene lost 0 bases and the J gene lost 4 bases, with 12 bases spanning the gap. The CDR3 DNA reads TGCGCCAGCAGCCAAGATGTAGGGGTTGGAGAGACCCAGTACTTC. Its protein is CASSQDVGVGETQYF.

This chain connects TRBV4-1 to TRBJ2-5; no clear D gene. Gene TRBJ2-7 matches the end of the DNA better, so the J call may be wrong. Per the germline V gene, CDR1 is MGHRA and CDR2 is YSYEKL. There are 15 residues in the CDR3. CDR3 loop: CASSLRTDSSYEQYF. In nucleotides, the CDR3 is TGCGCCAGCAGCCTAAGGACCGATAGCTCCTACGAGCAGTACTTC.

Turning to this clone: The identical CDR3 is also encoded by other nucleotide sequences in the sample. The gene calls are TRBV6-5 and TRBJ1-2, with 10 bases identical to TRBD1. With V trimmed by 2 bases and J by 5 bases, 5 bases remained unmatched. The length of the CDR3 is 15 residues. Germline lookup yields CDR1 MNHEY and CDR2 SVGAGI. CDR3 region: CASSYRDRGSYGYTF. CDR3 DNA sequence: TGTGCCAGCAGTTACCGGGACAGGGGAAGTTATGGCTACACCTTC.

V gene TRBV28 combines with J gene TRBJ2-5; D is uncertain. CDR3 length: 11 residues. Germline V lookup: CDR1 MDHEN, CDR2 SYDVKM. V dropped 7 bases and J dropped 5 bases, with 8 bases sitting between them. The CDR3 coding sequence is TGTGCCAGCACCCGGCGGGAGACCCAGTACTTC. This translates into CASTRRETQYF.

The rearrangement joins TRBV15 to TRBJ2-1; TRBD2 matches at 10 bases. V lost 5 bases and J lost 7; bases outside the gene matches: 8. Germline values: CDR1 LNHNV, CDR2 YYDKDF (reference sequence). The CDR3 totals 15 residues. The CDR3 loop reads CATSPLAGRANEQFF. The CDR3, as DNA: TGTGCCACCAGCCCACTAGCGGGAAGGGCAAATGAGCAGTTCTTC.

Concerning this clone itself: This CDR3 is also generated by other DNA sequences in the sample. This chain uses TRBV15 with TRBJ2-7; no definite D call. This CDR3 spans 13 amino acids. Germline assignment: CDR1 LNHNV and CDR2 YYDKDF (reference sequence). V was shortened by 0 bases and J by 2 bases, with 5 bases between the two germline ends. The CDR3 protein is CATSRDRTYEQYF. CDR3 nucleotide sequence: TGTGCCACCAGCAGAGATCGGACCTACGAGCAGTACTTC. The entire variable domain, with the rest obtained from reference TRBV15 and TRBJ2-7, is as follows: DAMVIQNPRYQVTQFGKPVTLSCSQTLNHNVMYWYQQKSSQAPKLLFHYYDKDFNNEADTPDNFQSRRPNTSFCFLDIRSPGLGDTAMYLCATSRDRTYEQYFGPGTRLTVT.

The chain links TRBV14 to TRBJ1-1, with D perhaps TRBD1 (5 bases). This CDR3 contains 16 residues. Germline V CDR1 and CDR2: SGHDN, FVKESK. Trimming stripped 3 bases from V and 1 base from J, with 15 bases between. In DNA form, the CDR3 reads TGTGCCAGCAGCCATATTCAAGGGGCGGGGAACACTGAAGCTTTCTTT. It translates to CASSHIQGAGNTEAFF.

This clone was seen a few times. The V gene is TRBV19, the J gene TRBJ1-1, with D uncertain. V was shortened by 7 bases and J by 0 bases, with 15 bases between the two germline ends. Germline loops: CDR1 LNHDA, CDR2 SQIVND (reference sequence). The CDR3 spans 15 residues. In nucleotides, the CDR3 is TGTGCCAGTAAATTTTTTAGCCGGGTGAACACTGAAGCTTTCTTT. This encodes CASKFFSRVNTEAFF.

The rearrangement joins TRBV7-2 to TRBJ2-1, with 10 positions matching TRBD2. Germline V gives CDR1 SGHTA, CDR2 FQGNSA. J lost 5 bases, V lost 3 bases, and 7 bases had no gene match. The CDR3 loop spans 16 amino acids. CDR3 DNA sequence: TGTGCCAGCAGCTTGATCCCTAGCGGGAGTCACAATGAGCAGTTCTTC. This translates into CASSLIPSGSHNEQFF.

This sequence joins TRBV19 and TRBJ2-1; weak D call: TRBD2 (5 bases). V was cut by 7 bases and J by 9 bases, with 19 bases left in between. The length of the CDR3 is 14 residues. Looked up from germline, CDR1 is LNHDA and CDR2 is SQIVND (reference sequence). Written as DNA, the CDR3 is TGTGCCAGTAAGGCGGAGGAAGGTTTAGGTGAGCAGTTCTTC. As protein: CASKAEEGLGEQFF.

About this clone: Different DNA sequences within this sample yield the same CDR3. V and J are TRBV28 and TRBJ1-1, with D hard to call. The V end lost 5 bases, the J end lost 2 bases, and 9 bases lay between the germline ends. CDR1 MDHEN and CDR2 SYDVKM come from the germline V gene. The CDR3 totals 13 residues. The CDR3 spells CASSPPGNTEAFF. DNA of the CDR3: TGTGCCAGCAGTCCACCGGGCAACACTGAAGCTTTCTTT.

V gene TRBV27 combines with J gene TRBJ2-7, with 7 bases fitting TRBD1. CDR1 is MNHEY and CDR2 is SMNVEV in the germline V gene (reference sequence). V dropped 7 bases and J dropped 3; count of bases not matched to a gene: 6. This CDR3 comprises 13 residues. The CDR3 nucleotides read TGTGCCAGCACCTCAGGGGACAGCTACGAGCAGTACTTC. This translates into CASTSGDSYEQYF.

The rearrangement joins TRBV5-4 to TRBJ1-1; TRBD1 aligns across 7 bases. CDR3 size: 17 residues. The trim removed 0 bases at V and 6 bases at J, leaving 14 bases unmatched. Germline assignment: CDR1 SGHNT and CDR2 YYREEE (reference sequence). DNA for the CDR3: TGTGCCAGCAGCTTGGGGGGCAGGGGGAATTTTGTTGCTGAAGCTTTCTTT. This gives the protein CASSLGGRGNFVAEAFF.

This chain joins TRBV5-1 and TRBJ2-5; D may correspond to TRBD1 or TRBD2 (5 bases each). The ends were cut back, 4 bases at V and 5 bases at J, with 12 bases in the middle. In germline, CDR1 is SGHRS, CDR2 YFSETQ. The length of the CDR3 is 13 residues. The CDR3 region has the DNA TGCGCCAGCAGCCGGGGCCGCGGGGAGACCCAGTACTTC. This gives the protein CASSRGRGETQYF.